This TCR beta chain was recorded in a study of shared clonotypes between healthy human individuals. Findings of the study overall: Generally, naive subsets came out with larger estimated richness than memory subsets.

Partitioning of CD4+ cells yielded a CD45RA+ naive subset and a CD45RA-negative memory subset. Genomic DNA of each subset was evenly split across several immunoSEQ plates. Produced via immunoSEQ multiplex PCR; TCRdb's table is partial and in-frame only. The sample holds some 2,000,000 clones; roughly 96% are singletons and the top ten take about 0.13%. With respect to this clone: Antigen unknown.

Sequencing used naive CD4+ T cells sorted from blood. Subset: CD45RA+ positively selected. This receptor was obtained from a man between 18 and 35 years old in good health.

The CDR3 sequence: CASRILGASSYNSPLHF. The DNA for the CDR3 is TGTGCCAGCAGGATCCTCGGGGCGAGCTCCTATAATTCACCCCTCCACTTT. The rearrangement joins TRBV27 to TRBJ1-6, with D possibly matching TRBD1 (5 bases). The CDR3 is 17 amino acids. V lost 6 bases and J lost 0, with 15 bases in between. The V gene's germline CDR1 is MNHEY and CDR2 SMNVEV (reference sequence).